Shown below are 21 T cell receptor beta chains from a single sample sequenced in a study of blood T cell repertoires in COVID-19. Some clones are missing from TCRdb's copy, which holds only in-frame ones; the method was immunoSEQ multiplex PCR. The sample contains 190,000 or so clones, about 83% of which appear only once. Sequencing was done on a sample of peripheral blood. The receptors were gathered from a young woman who had recovered from COVID-19.

J is TRBJ1-4 and V is TRBV2; D not resolved. The germline V gene encodes CDR1 SNHLY and CDR2 FYNNEI. This CDR3 has 16 residues. V lost 0 bases to trimming and J lost 0 bases, with 8 bases between them. CDR3: CASSEARVTTNEKLFF. In DNA, the CDR3 is TGTGCCAGCAGTGAAGCGCGAGTTACAACTAATGAAAAACTGTTTTTT.

V is TRBV5-1 and J is TRBJ1-3, with D tentatively TRBD1 (5 bases). The V end lost 2 bases, the J end lost 4 bases, and 16 bases lay between the germline ends. The CDR3 loop spans 16 amino acids. Germline CDR1 and CDR2: SGHRS and YFSETQ. DNA of the CDR3: TGCGCCAGCAGCTTTTCGAGCGCAGGGCAAGGAAACACCATATATTTT. This codes for CASSFSSAGQGNTIYF.

The chain recombines TRBV5-6 with TRBJ2-5; 9 bases agree with TRBD2. The CDR3 length is 16 residues. CDR1 SGHDT and CDR2 YYEEEE come from the germline V gene. The V and J ends lost 4 bases and 0 bases, in that order; junction bases with no gene match: 7. The CDR3 sequence is CASSGVAGGYQETQYF. The CDR3 DNA reads as TGTGCCAGCAGCGGGGTGGCGGGGGGGTACCAAGAGACCCAGTACTTC. Drawing the rest from reference TRBV5-6 and TRBJ2-5, the complete variable domain is DAGVTQSPTHLIKTRGQQVTLRCSPKSGHDTVSWYQQALGQGPQFIFQYYEEEERQRGNFPDRFSGHQFPNYSSELNVNALLLGDSALYLCASSGVAGGYQETQYFGPGTRLLVL.

The chain joins TRBV19 to TRBJ2-1; D perhaps matches TRBD1 (6 bases). V gave up 6 bases and J gave up 12 bases, with 12 bases separating them. Germline assignment: CDR1 LNHDA and CDR2 SQIVND (reference sequence). This CDR3 spans 11 amino acids. The CDR3 sequence is CASSAIGGQFF. The CDR3 nucleotides read TGTGCCAGTAGCGCTATAGGGGGGCAGTTCTTC. Looking up the rest from reference TRBV19 and TRBJ2-1 gives the full variable domain: DGGITQSPKYLFRKEGQNVTLSCEQNLNHDAMYWYRQDPGQGLRLIYYSQIVNDFQKGDIAEGYSVSREKKESFPLTVTSAQKNPTAFYLCASSAIGGQFFGPGTRLTVL.

The chain uses TRBV4-3 and TRBJ2-7, with 7 bases identical to TRBD2. Germline lookup yields CDR1 LGHNA and CDR2 YSLEER. The CDR3 is 13 residues long. V lost 0 bases and J lost 5; bases outside the gene matches: 1. The CDR3 DNA is TGCGCCAGCAGCCAAGATCGGGGGGACGAGCAGTACTTC. Translating it yields CASSQDRGDEQYF.

This clone was recorded once. V and J are TRBV27 and TRBJ2-1; 7 nucleotides align to TRBD2. The germline gives CDR1 MNHEY, CDR2 SMNVEV (reference sequence). The CDR3 length is 15 residues. Trimming took 8 bases from V and 3 from J; bases not matched to a gene: 10. The CDR3 DNA sequence: TGTGCCAGCGGAATCCAGCGGGGACTCTACAATGAGCAGTTCTTC. It specifies CASGIQRGLYNEQFF.

This chain joins TRBV10-3 and TRBJ2-2; 13 bases match TRBD2. The CDR3 loop spans 17 amino acids. Germline CDR1 reads ENHRY; CDR2 reads SYGVKD. Losses at the gene ends were 10 bases for V and 0 bases for J; bases not matched to a gene: 8. The CDR3 nucleotides read TGTGCCACCACGACTAGCGGGAGGCCCACGAACACCGGGGAGCTGTTTTTT. This sequence encodes CATTTSGRPTNTGELFF.

This clone was observed once. The chain carries TRBV27 and TRBJ2-1; 11 bases agree with TRBD2. After removal of 5 bases from V and 9 bases from J, the junction contained 15 bases not matched to a gene. The CDR3 runs to 17 residues. Germline V gene lookup returns CDR1 MNHEY and CDR2 SMNVEV (reference sequence). The CDR3 bases are TGTGCCAGCAGTCCAATCGCCCTACTAGCGGGGGAGGGTGAGCAGTTCTTC. Translation: CASSPIALLAGEGEQFF.

The chain carries TRBV7-6 and TRBJ1-1; unclear D gene. V lost 6 bases, J lost 1 base, and 9 bases lay in between. Germline V gene sequence: CDR1 SGHVS, CDR2 FNYEAQ. The CDR3 spans 13 residues. CDR3 nucleotides: TGTGCCAGCAGTCAGACACCGAACACTGAAGCTTTCTTT. It encodes CASSQTPNTEAFF.

The V gene is TRBV6-5, the J gene TRBJ2-2, with a tentative D call TRBD1 (5 bases). Germline CDR1 and CDR2: MNHEY and SVGAGI. The length of the CDR3 is 15 residues. V gave up 7 bases and J gave up 3 bases, with 15 bases separating them. CDR3 in amino acids: CASTKGRDHTGELFF. The CDR3 DNA sequence: TGTGCCAGCACGAAGGGCAGGGATCACACCGGGGAGCTGTTTTTT.

V and J are TRBV5-1 and TRBJ2-1; 9 nucleotides align to TRBD2. CDR1 and CDR2 from the germline V gene are SGHRS and YFSETQ. This CDR3 contains 16 residues. Trimming removed 6 bases from V and 7 bases from J; junction bases left unmatched: 14. The CDR3 nucleotides read TGCGCCAGCACCCTACTAGCGGGTGAGGGAAAAAATGAGCAGTTCTTC. The encoded protein is CASTLLAGEGKNEQFF.

The gene calls are TRBV7-3 and TRBJ2-1, with 10 bases that match TRBD2. The V and J ends lost 6 bases and 2 bases, in that order; junction bases with no gene match: 7. CDR3 size: 16 residues. CDR1 is SGHTA, CDR2 FQGTGA, per germline. Written as DNA, the CDR3 is TGTGCCAGCAGTTCTACGACTAGCGGGCCCTACAATGAGCAGTTCTTC. Amino acids: CASSSTTSGPYNEQFF. Filled out from reference TRBV7-3 and TRBJ2-1, the complete variable domain reads GAGVSQTPSNKVTEKGKYVELRCDPISGHTALYWYRQSLGQGPEFLIYFQGTGAADDSGLPNDRFFAVRPEGSVSTLKIQRTERGDSAVYLCASSSTTSGPYNEQFFGPGTRLTVL.

V and J are TRBV7-2 and TRBJ2-1, with TRBD2 identical over 9 bases. Per the germline V gene, CDR1 is SGHTA and CDR2 is FQGNSA. J lost 7 bases, V lost 10 bases, and 8 bases had no gene match. The CDR3 covers 13 residues. The CDR3 nucleotides read TGTGCCATCGGGCTAGCGGGATTAAATGAGCAGTTCTTC. This sequence encodes CAIGLAGLNEQFF. The full variable domain, in which reference TRBV7-2 and TRBJ2-1 provide the parts outside the CDR3, is GAGVSQSPSNKVTEKGKDVELRCDPISGHTALYWYRQSLGQGLEFLIYFQGNSAPDKSGLPSDRFSAERTGGSVSTLTIQRTQQEDSAVYLCAIGLAGLNEQFFGPGTRLTVL.

V gene TRBV2 combines with J gene TRBJ1-1; 11 nucleotides agree with TRBD1. Germline V lookup: CDR1 SNHLY, CDR2 FYNNEI. The CDR3 totals 14 residues. Unmatched junction bases numbered 6, after V lost 4 bases and J lost 8 bases. The CDR3: CASSGDRGSFEAFF. The CDR3, as DNA: TGTGCCAGCAGTGGGGACAGGGGGAGTTTCGAAGCTTTCTTT. Variable domain in full (rest from reference TRBV2 and TRBJ1-1): EPEVTQTPSHQVTQMGQEVILRCVPISNHLYFYWYRQILGQKVEFLVSFYNNEISEKSEIFDDQFSVERPDGSNFTLKIRSTKLEDSAMYFCASSGDRGSFEAFFGQGTRLTVV.

This clone has a single count. The V gene is TRBV5-1, the J gene TRBJ2-2, with 8 positions matching TRBD1. The V and J ends lost 5 bases and 2 bases, in that order; junction bases with no gene match: 5. This CDR3 spans 15 amino acids. Germline CDR1 reads SGHRS; CDR2 reads YFSETQ. The CDR3 is CASRLPGGNTGELFF. CDR3 coding DNA: TGCGCCAGCAGGTTACCAGGGGGCAACACCGGGGAGCTGTTTTTT.

The chain recombines TRBV27 with TRBJ2-1; D gene ambiguous. Between the trimmed V and J ends, which lost 5 bases and 2 bases, there was a span of 7 bases. Germline V gives CDR1 MNHEY, CDR2 SMNVEV (reference sequence). The CDR3 sequence is 13 residues long. The CDR3 nucleotides are TGTGCCAGCAGTACCGTAGCCTACAATGAGCAGTTCTTC. This gives the protein CASSTVAYNEQFF.

The CDR3 nucleotides are TGTGCCTCTTCCCGGACAGGGGAAGGGAATCAGCCCCAGCATTTT. Protein product: CASSRTGEGNQPQHF. The chain couples TRBV25-1 to TRBJ1-5; 9 positions agree with TRBD1. With V trimmed by 11 bases and J by 4 bases, 12 bases remained unmatched. CDR3 size: 15 residues. Germline CDR1 is MGHDK and CDR2 is SYGVNS. Drawing the rest from reference TRBV25-1 and TRBJ1-5, the complete variable domain is EADIYQTPRYLVIGTGKKITLECSQTMGHDKMYWYQQDPGMELHLIHYSYGVNSTEKGDLSSESTVSRIRTEHFPLTLESARPSHTSQYLCASSRTGEGNQPQHFGDGTRLSIL.

This clone was seen only once. DNA of the CDR3: TGTGCCAGCAGCTTGTTAGGTAGCGGGGGGGCAAATACGCAGTATTTT. Residues: CASSLLGSGGANTQYF. The J gene is TRBJ2-3, the V gene TRBV5-5; 11 positions match TRBD2. The length of the CDR3 is 16 residues. Germline values: CDR1 SGHKS, CDR2 YYEKEE (reference sequence). V shed 1 base, J shed 7 bases, and the junction held 8 bases outside the gene matches.

Points on this clone: At one of its ends the junction is not consistent with the germline gene, which may arise from a read error. The gene calls are TRBV7-7 and TRBJ2-3; TRBD1 agrees at 7 bases. The germline V gene has CDR1 SSHAT and CDR2 FNYEAQ (reference sequence). The CDR3 has 13 residues. The CDR3 DNA is TGTGCTAGCAGCTTAGACAGGGCAGATACGCAGTATTTT. Translation: CASSLDRADTQYF.

The sample holds a few counts of this clone. The chain links TRBV19 to TRBJ2-2, with D perhaps TRBD1 (5 bases). V lost 5 bases and J 1 base, leaving 8 bases between the germline ends. This CDR3 has 14 residues. Germline loops: CDR1 LNHDA, CDR2 SQIVND (reference sequence). The CDR3 loop reads CASSGRENTGELFF. CDR3 bases: TGTGCCAGTAGTGGCAGGGAGAACACCGGGGAGCTGTTTTTT.

The rearrangement joins TRBV6-5 to TRBJ1-2; 8 nucleotides agree with TRBD1. The trim removed 6 bases at V and 9 bases at J, leaving 6 bases unmatched. Germline V lookup: CDR1 MNHEY, CDR2 SVGAGI. The CDR3 is 12 residues long. CDR3 nucleotide sequence: TGTGCCAGCAGCCCCGGACAGGGTAGCTACACCTTC. Translating it yields CASSPGQGSYTF.